A single sample gave rise to the 29 T cell receptor beta chains below, sequenced in a study of early T cells in non-severe SARS-CoV-2 infection. TCRdb re-derived calls from the 5' RACE reads in MiXCR, one entry per CDR3 protein. The sample has around 44,000 distinct CDR3 sequences; 7.7% are singletons. Material: whole blood. The origin of the receptors is an adult who was a healthcare worker with PCR-confirmed SARS-CoV-2 infection or an uninfected control (not recorded which).

This clonotype was recorded at least ten times. The J gene is TRBJ1-1, the V gene TRBV12-3 or TRBV12-4; D is undetermined. This CDR3 has 13 amino acids. Trimming removed 3 bases from V and 3 bases from J, with 8 bases in between. In DNA form, the CDR3 reads TGTGCCAGCAGTTTGGAGGGAGACACTGAAGCTTTCTTT. Translated: CASSLEGDTEAFF.

In its sample, this clonotype was seen many times. V gene TRBV9 combines with J gene TRBJ2-5; D perhaps matches TRBD1 (6 bases). Germline V gene sequence: CDR1 SGDLS, CDR2 YYNGEE. V was pared by 4 bases and J by 1 base, with 11 bases between. The CDR3 has 14 amino acids. The CDR3 is CASSTTGSQETQYF. Written as DNA, the CDR3 is TGTGCCAGCAGCACGACAGGATCCCAAGAGACCCAGTACTTC. The complete variable domain, with remaining parts taken from reference TRBV9 and TRBJ2-5, reads DSGVTQTPKHLITATGQRVTLRCSPRSGDLSVYWYQQSLDQGLQFLIQYYNGEERAKGNILERFSAQQFPDLHSELNLSSLELGDSALYFCASSTTGSQETQYFGPGTRLLVL.

V gene TRBV5-1 combines with J gene TRBJ1-1, with D unresolved. The germline CDR1 and CDR2 sequences are SGHRS and YFSETQ. The CDR3 consists of 13 residues. With 5 bases removed from V and 0 bases from J, the gap between germline ends came to 8 bases. The CDR3 sequence is CASSDGMNTEAFF. Written as DNA, the CDR3 is TGCGCCAGCAGTGACGGGATGAACACTGAAGCTTTCTTT.

This clonotype has just a few counts. The chain uses TRBV11-2 and TRBJ2-2; perhaps D is TRBD1 or TRBD2 (5 bases each). Germline CDR1 is SGHAT and CDR2 is FQNNGV. V was shortened by 3 bases and J by 2 bases, with 10 bases between the two germline ends. This CDR3 is 15 amino acids long. In DNA form, the CDR3 reads TGTGCCAGCAGCTTGGGGGATATCAACACCGGGGAGCTGTTTTTT. It encodes CASSLGDINTGELFF.

This clonotype was seen repeatedly, ten times or more. The chain carries TRBV18 and TRBJ1-5; D is undetermined. CDR3 length: 15 residues. The germline V and J ends were trimmed by 0 bases and 6 bases, with 12 bases remaining between them. Germline lookup yields CDR1 KGHSH and CDR2 LQKENI. The CDR3 region is CASSPPFPGGQPQHF. CDR3 coding DNA: TGTGCCAGCTCACCACCATTCCCAGGCGGTCAGCCCCAGCATTTT.

The rearrangement links TRBV7-2 to TRBJ2-3; the D is unclear. Looked up from germline, CDR1 is SGHTA and CDR2 is FQGNSA. The CDR3 runs to 15 residues. Between the trimmed V and J ends, which lost 4 bases and 2 bases, there was a span of 13 bases. The CDR3: CASSSDRRNTDTQYF. The DNA of the CDR3 is TGTGCCAGCAGCTCGGACCGAAGAAACACAGATACGCAGTATTTT. Looking up the rest from reference TRBV7-2 and TRBJ2-3 gives the full variable domain: GAGVSQSPSNKVTEKGKDVELRCDPISGHTALYWYRQSLGQGLEFLIYFQGNSAPDKSGLPSDRFSAERTGGSVSTLTIQRTQQEDSAVYLCASSSDRRNTDTQYFGPGTRLTVL.

The table lists this clonotype with many counts. The chain recombines TRBV19 with TRBJ2-1; D might be TRBD2 (6 bases). Trimming cost V 1 base and J 4 bases, with 11 bases left between them. The germline gives CDR1 LNHDA, CDR2 SQIVND (reference sequence). CDR3 length equals 15 residues. The CDR3 bases are TGTGCCAGTAGTATAGGGCCTAGCGAGTACAATGAGCAGTTCTTC. Its translation is CASSIGPSEYNEQFF.

This clonotype has ten or more counts. V and J are TRBV5-4 and TRBJ2-1, with D maybe TRBD2 (6 bases). Germline V gene sequence: CDR1 SGHNT, CDR2 YYREEE (reference sequence). The V end was cut by 0 bases, the J end by 7 bases, with 14 bases between. The length of the CDR3 is 15 residues. The CDR3 DNA follows: TGTGCCAGCAGCTTGGCCCCGGGGGTGGGAAATGAGCAGTTCTTC. Its protein is CASSLAPGVGNEQFF.

This clonotype showed up just a few times. The rearrangement joins TRBV12-3 or TRBV12-4 to TRBJ2-4; TRBD1 agrees at 10 bases. The CDR3 totals 15 residues. Germline trimming cut 5 bases from V and 0 bases from J; bases unmatched to any gene: 1. CDR3 coding DNA: TGTGCCAGCAGTCGGGACAGGGGAGCCAAAAACATTCAGTACTTC. The encoded protein is CASSRDRGAKNIQYF.

At least ten counts were recorded for this clonotype. CDR3 loop: CASSAHLAYNEQFF. For the CDR3, the DNA is TGTGCCAGCAGTGCTCATCTAGCTTACAATGAGCAGTTCTTC. V is TRBV2 and J is TRBJ2-1; tentatively, D is TRBD2 (5 bases). Germline CDR1 reads SNHLY; CDR2 reads FYNNEI. The CDR3 is made up of 14 amino acids. Trimming stripped 4 bases from V and 4 bases from J, with 11 bases between.

This clonotype was observed a handful of times. The V call is TRBV20-1, the J call TRBJ2-7; 7 bases agree with TRBD1. The V segment lost 3 bases and the J segment 0 bases; nucleotides outside the gene matches: 5. Germline CDR1 DFQATT, CDR2 SNEGSKA (reference sequence). The CDR3 has 14 amino acids. CDR3 DNA: TGCAGTGCTAGGCTCAGGGGGTACTCCTACGAGCAGTACTTC. This gives the protein CSARLRGYSYEQYF.

The genes are TRBV24-1 and TRBJ2-5; tentatively, D is TRBD1 or TRBD2 (5 bases each). This CDR3 region has 15 residues. Germline V gene lookup returns CDR1 KGHDR and CDR2 SFDVKD. V was cut by 0 bases and J by 4 bases, with 11 bases left in between. The chain's CDR3 is CATSDLQPGRETQYF. The CDR3 bases are TGTGCCACCAGTGATTTGCAGCCGGGGCGAGAGACCCAGTACTTC.

The chain links TRBV6-1 to TRBJ2-3; D is possibly TRBD2 (5 bases). The CDR3 is 18 residues long. CDR1 and CDR2 from the germline V gene are MNHNS and SASEGT. V lost 2 bases and J 2 bases, leaving 20 bases between the germline ends. DNA for the CDR3: TGTGCCAGCAGTGAATCGGCGGGCCCAACGGCCCTCACAGATACGCAGTATTTT. It yields the protein CASSESAGPTALTDTQYF.

This clonotype was recorded at least ten times. CDR3 sequence (DNA): TGTGCCAGCAGTAAGAAGGGACAGGGGGCGAATGGCTACACCTTC. Its protein product is CASSKKGQGANGYTF. The chain joins TRBV12-3 or TRBV12-4 to TRBJ1-2, with 12 bases fitting TRBD1. This CDR3 is 15 amino acids long. The V segment lost 5 bases and the J segment 6 bases; nucleotides outside the gene matches: 7.

This clonotype was seen only a few times. V usage is TRBV30 and J usage is TRBJ2-7, with D hard to call. This CDR3 comprises 13 residues. Germline V CDR1 and CDR2: GTSNPN, SVGIG (reference sequence). Trimming pared 0 bases from V and 4 bases from J, leaving 10 bases between. CDR3 bases: TGTGCCTGGAGTGTAATGTCGCTATACGAGCAGTACTTC. Amino acid sequence: CAWSVMSLYEQYF.

A few counts support this clonotype. The chain joins TRBV7-2 to TRBJ2-3; no clear D gene. The ends were cut back, 1 base at V and 4 bases at J, with 3 bases in the middle. Germline V gives CDR1 SGHTA, CDR2 FQGNSA. The CDR3 is made up of 12 amino acids. The CDR3 loop is CASSLGADTQYF. CDR3 coding DNA: TGTGCCAGCAGCTTAGGGGCAGATACGCAGTATTTT.

This clonotype was seen many times. V gene TRBV3-1 combines with J gene TRBJ2-1; D may be TRBD2 (6 bases). The CDR3 consists of 18 residues. Trimming took 0 bases from V and 4 from J, leaving 19 bases between them. Germline V gene data show CDR1 as LGHDT and CDR2 as YNNKEL (reference sequence). The CDR3 DNA reads as TGTGCCAGCAGCCAAGATGTCGCTAGCGAAATTATGTACAATGAGCAGTTCTTC. It yields the protein CASSQDVASEIMYNEQFF.

This clonotype showed up many times. The chain combines TRBV6-1 with TRBJ1-5; D ambiguous. Germline CDR1 MNHNS, CDR2 SASEGT. The CDR3 runs 14 residues. V lost 2 bases to trimming and J lost 2 bases, with 7 bases between them. CDR3 residues: CASSEQGRNQPQHF. CDR3 DNA: TGTGCCAGCAGTGAACAAGGGCGCAATCAGCCCCAGCATTTT.

The table lists this clonotype with a few counts. The V and J genes are TRBV11-2 and TRBJ2-7; tentatively, D is TRBD2 (7 bases). This CDR3 spans 15 amino acids. V dropped 1 base and J dropped 0 bases, with 10 bases sitting between them. Per the germline V gene, CDR1 is SGHAT and CDR2 is FQNNGV. CDR3 amino acids: CASSLVAGASYEQYF. In DNA form, the CDR3 reads TGTGCCAGCAGCTTAGTTGCGGGGGCCTCCTACGAGCAGTACTTC.

The sample holds a few counts of this clonotype. The chain carries TRBV20-1 and TRBJ1-6, with a tentative D call TRBD1 (6 bases). The V end was cut by 8 bases, the J end by 5 bases, with 19 bases between. In germline, CDR1 is DFQATT, CDR2 SNEGSKA (reference sequence). The CDR3 has 15 amino acids. The CDR3 coding sequence is TGCAGTCCAGTCCGGGGGCGCGCAAATAATTCACCCCTCCACTTT. Its translation is CSPVRGRANNSPLHF.

This chain connects TRBV5-1 to TRBJ2-2; D might be TRBD1 (5 bases). The V gene lost 0 bases and the J gene lost 4 bases, with 10 bases spanning the gap. The CDR3 is 15 amino acids. The germline V gene encodes CDR1 SGHRS and CDR2 YFSETQ. This CDR3 reads CASSLDQGLTGELFF. For the CDR3, the DNA is TGCGCCAGCAGCTTGGATCAGGGTCTCACCGGGGAGCTGTTTTTT.

This clonotype was detected only a few times. The chain combines TRBV2 with TRBJ2-1; D not resolved. V was pared by 6 bases and J by 6 bases, with 3 bases between. CDR3 length: 10 residues. The V gene's germline CDR1 is SNHLY and CDR2 FYNNEI. The CDR3 DNA reads TGTGCCAGCAGAAGCAATGAGCAGTTCTTC. Protein: CASRSNEQFF.

The genes are TRBV6-2 or TRBV6-3 and TRBJ1-5; D is uncertain. Germline CDR1 and CDR2: MNHEY and SVGEGT. V shed 2 bases and J shed 0 bases, with 5 bases lying between them. The CDR3 contains 14 residues. Here the CDR3 reads CASSYGYSNQPQHF. For the CDR3, the DNA is TGTGCCAGCAGTTACGGGTATAGCAATCAGCCCCAGCATTTT.

The chain employs TRBV15 and TRBJ2-2, with 10 bases that match TRBD1. V dropped 0 bases and J dropped 3; count of bases not matched to a gene: 4. The CDR3 has 17 amino acids. Germline CDR1 LNHNV, CDR2 YYDKDF (reference sequence). As DNA, the CDR3 is TGTGCCACCAGCAGAGATAGACAGGGGGCCGACACCGGGGAGCTGTTTTTT. Protein: CATSRDRQGADTGELFF. Drawing the rest from reference TRBV15 and TRBJ2-2, the complete variable domain is DAMVIQNPRYQVTQFGKPVTLSCSQTLNHNVMYWYQQKSSQAPKLLFHYYDKDFNNEADTPDNFQSRRPNTSFCFLDIRSPGLGDTAMYLCATSRDRQGADTGELFFGEGSRLTVL.

The rearrangement uses TRBV27 and TRBJ2-7; D might be TRBD2 (6 bases). Trimming took 3 bases from V and 4 from J, leaving 16 bases between them. Per germline, CDR1 MNHEY and CDR2 SMNVEV (reference sequence). The CDR3 has 15 amino acids. CDR3 nucleotides: TGTGCCAGCAGTTTGCAAGGGACTGGCCTGTACGAGCAGTACTTC. Encoded protein: CASSLQGTGLYEQYF.

In its sample, this clonotype was seen many times. The chain recombines TRBV6-5 with TRBJ1-1; the match to TRBD1 covers 8 bases. The CDR3 extends over 17 amino acids. With V trimmed by 2 bases and J by 1 base, 9 bases remained unmatched. Germline CDR1 and CDR2: MNHEY and SVGAGI. The CDR3 here is CASSYQTGVGGNTEAFF. In DNA, the CDR3 is TGTGCCAGCAGTTACCAGACAGGGGTCGGAGGGAACACTGAAGCTTTCTTT.

The CDR3, as DNA: TGTGCCAGCAGCTTTCCCGGGACAGGGGGCAATCAGCCCCAGCATTTT. Translated, it gives CASSFPGTGGNQPQHF. The rearrangement joins TRBV7-8 to TRBJ1-5; TRBD1 matches 10 bases. The CDR3 extends over 16 amino acids. Germline loops: CDR1 SGHVS, CDR2 FQNEAQ. V gave up 3 bases and J gave up 2 bases; unmatched junction bases: 4.

In this sample, this clonotype turned up many times. The chain has TRBV5-1 and TRBJ2-2; D is undetermined. Trimming stripped 0 bases from V and 4 bases from J, with 4 bases between. The CDR3 runs 13 residues. In germline, CDR1 is SGHRS, CDR2 YFSETQ. CDR3 protein: CASSLDSTGELFF. CDR3 nucleotides: TGCGCCAGCAGCTTGGATAGCACCGGGGAGCTGTTTTTT. Supplemented by reference TRBV5-1 and TRBJ2-2, the full variable domain reads KAGVTQTPRYLIKTRGQQVTLSCSPISGHRSVSWYQQTPGQGLQFLFEYFSETQRNKGNFPGRFSGRQFSNSRSEMNVSTLELGDSALYLCASSLDSTGELFFGEGSRLTVL.

A few counts support this clonotype. For the CDR3, the DNA is TGCGCCAGCAGCTTGACTGCGGGGGTACAAGAGACCCAGTACTTC. Translated: CASSLTAGVQETQYF. The chain uses TRBV5-1 and TRBJ2-5; 7 nucleotides match TRBD2. This CDR3 contains 15 residues. J was trimmed by 2 bases and V by 1 base; bases with no gene match: 5. In germline, CDR1 is SGHRS, CDR2 YFSETQ. Supplemented by reference TRBV5-1 and TRBJ2-5, the full variable domain reads KAGVTQTPRYLIKTRGQQVTLSCSPISGHRSVSWYQQTPGQGLQFLFEYFSETQRNKGNFPGRFSGRQFSNSRSEMNVSTLELGDSALYLCASSLTAGVQETQYFGPGTRLLVL.